A single sample gave rise to the 11 T cell receptor beta chains below, sequenced in a study of blood T cells in healthy people across ages. A sample-barcoded 5' primer and a J-beta primer mix were used in a second PCR of roughly 7 to 12 cycles. TCRdb re-called the 5' RACE reads through MiXCR, storing one row per CDR3 protein. The sample has about 1.4 million distinct CDR3 sequences; 45% to 70% are singletons. The material sequenced was blood. The receptors come from a man between 18 and 29 years old in good health.

This clonotype was counted only a few times. The chain employs TRBV27 and TRBJ1-1, with TRBD1 as a possible D gene (5 bases). V was pared by 5 bases and J by 5 bases, with 15 bases between. The length of the CDR3 is 14 residues. Germline CDR1 is MNHEY and CDR2 is SMNVEV (reference sequence). The CDR3 sequence: CASSPSPRGTEAFF. CDR3 DNA: TGTGCCAGCAGTCCTTCCCCCCGGGGGACTGAAGCTTTCTTT.

This rearrangement joins TRBV4-1 to TRBJ2-4; weak D call: TRBD1 (5 bases). The end of the DNA aligns better with TRBJ2-5, so the J call may be wrong. CDR1 is MGHRA and CDR2 is YSYEKL in the germline V gene. There are 15 residues in the CDR3. DNA of the CDR3: TGCGCCAGCAGCCAAGTGGGGCTCGGTCAAGAGACCCAGTACTTC. Translated: CASSQVGLGQETQYF.

This chain links TRBV5-1 with TRBJ2-1, with 9 bases fitting TRBD1. Germline V lookup: CDR1 SGHRS, CDR2 YFSETQ. This CDR3 has 15 amino acids. Losses at the gene ends were 4 bases for V and 9 bases for J; bases not matched to a gene: 11. Here the CDR3 reads CASSKFRDRVAEQFF. The CDR3 DNA reads as TGCGCCAGCAGCAAATTCCGGGACAGGGTTGCTGAGCAGTTCTTC.

The V and J genes are TRBV27 and TRBJ2-2; no clear D gene. The CDR3 extends over 15 amino acids. The V and J ends lost 2 bases and 1 base respectively, with 8 bases between them. Germline CDR1 MNHEY, CDR2 SMNVEV (reference sequence). CDR3 nucleotides: TGTGCCAGCAGTTTAAACGGATTGAACACCGGGGAGCTGTTTTTT. Protein product: CASSLNGLNTGELFF.

The rearrangement links TRBV13 to TRBJ2-5; no clear D gene. V was clipped by 1 base and J by 0 bases, with 9 bases between them. This CDR3 has 15 amino acids. CDR1 and CDR2 from the germline V gene are PRHDT and FYEKMQ (reference sequence). The CDR3 sequence: CASSLAMTYQETQYF. The CDR3 DNA follows: TGTGCCAGCAGCTTAGCAATGACGTACCAAGAGACCCAGTACTTC.

This clonotype was observed a handful of times. This rearrangement joins TRBV4-1 to TRBJ1-5, with 8 bases aligning to TRBD1. V gave up 3 bases and J gave up 6 bases; unmatched junction bases: 4. The CDR3 is 14 amino acids. Germline loops: CDR1 MGHRA, CDR2 YSYEKL. Here the CDR3 DNA reads TGCGCCAGCAGCCAGGGACAGGTATCTCAGCCCCAGCATTTT. Residues: CASSQGQVSQPQHF.

This sequence joins TRBV29-1 and TRBJ1-1; D is ambiguous. V dropped 1 base and J dropped 0 bases, with 6 bases sitting between them. Per germline, CDR1 SQVTM and CDR2 ANQGSEA. The CDR3 has 13 residues. CDR3 DNA sequence: TGCAGCGTTGAAGGAGGCATGAACACTGAAGCTTTCTTT. Protein product: CSVEGGMNTEAFF.

This clonotype was picked up one time. The chain links TRBV20-1 to TRBJ2-1, with 11 nucleotides matching TRBD2. Unmatched junction bases numbered 14, after V lost 5 bases and J lost 5 bases. CDR1 and CDR2 (germline): DFQATT, SNEGSKA (reference sequence). The CDR3 is made up of 17 amino acids. CDR3 nucleotides: TGCAGTGCTTCTACCGACTCAACTAGCGGGAGAAACAATGAGCAGTTCTTC. Translating it yields CSASTDSTSGRNNEQFF.

This clonotype was counted between two and nine times. The gene calls are TRBV6-5 and TRBJ2-7; D might be TRBD1 or TRBD2, each matching 5 bases. The CDR3 runs 12 residues. With 5 bases removed from V and 7 bases from J, the gap between germline ends came to 12 bases. Germline V CDR1 and CDR2: MNHEY, SVGAGI. The CDR3 bases are TGTGCCAGCAGTCCCCTGAGGGGAGAGCAGTACTTC. Protein: CASSPLRGEQYF.

This sequence joins TRBV3-1 and TRBJ2-6, with D unclear. CDR3 length: 17 residues. V was cut by 1 base and J by 2 bases, with 12 bases left in between. CDR1 LGHDT and CDR2 YNNKEL come from the germline V gene (reference sequence). CDR3 DNA: TGTGCCAGCAGCCAAGTCCCCGACGACCCTGGGGCCAACGTCCTGACTTTC. Its protein product is CASSQVPDDPGANVLTF. Looking up the rest from reference TRBV3-1 and TRBJ2-6 gives the full variable domain: DTAVSQTPKYLVTQMGNDKSIKCEQNLGHDTMYWYKQDSKKFLKIMFSYNNKELIINETVPNRFSPKSPDKAHLNLHINSLELGDSAVYFCASSQVPDDPGANVLTFGAGSRLTVL.

This clonotype turned up a few times. The chain links TRBV7-9 to TRBJ2-7, with 11 bases lining up with TRBD2. The V segment lost 4 bases and the J segment 3 bases; nucleotides outside the gene matches: 8. The CDR3 length is 16 residues. CDR1 is SEHNR, CDR2 FQNEAQ, per germline (reference sequence). The chain's CDR3 is CASSSYSGRAFYEQYF. CDR3 DNA: TGTGCCAGCAGCTCCTATAGCGGGAGGGCCTTCTACGAGCAGTACTTC.